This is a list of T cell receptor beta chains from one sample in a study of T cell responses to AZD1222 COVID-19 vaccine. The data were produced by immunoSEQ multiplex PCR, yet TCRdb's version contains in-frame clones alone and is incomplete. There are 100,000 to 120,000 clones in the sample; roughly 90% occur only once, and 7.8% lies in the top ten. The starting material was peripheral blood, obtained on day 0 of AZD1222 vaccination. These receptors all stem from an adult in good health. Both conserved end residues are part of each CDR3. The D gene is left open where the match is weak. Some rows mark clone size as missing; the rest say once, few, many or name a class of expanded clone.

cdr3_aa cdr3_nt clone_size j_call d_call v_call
CSARGRGNTEAFF TGCAGCGCCAGGGGGCGAGGGAACACTGAAGCTTTCTTT NA TRBJ1-1 TRBD1 TRBV29-1
CASTGSGYWPQHF TGTGCCAGCACTGGGTCAGGGTATTGGCCCCAGCATTTT NA TRBJ1-5 NA TRBV2
CASSLVTGGGEAFF TGCGCCAGCAGCTTGGTGACAGGGGGAGGTGAAGCTTTCTTT NA TRBJ1-1 TRBD1 TRBV5-1
CASSHITDTQYF TGTGCCAGCAGCCATATCACAGATACGCAGTATTTT NA TRBJ2-3 NA TRBV7-9
CASSLDVNYGYTF TGTGCCAGCAGCTTAGACGTTAACTATGGCTACACCTTC few TRBJ1-2 NA TRBV11-2
CASSRRGSGGDDTGELFF TGTGCCAGTAGTCGAAGGGGTAGCGGGGGGGATGACACCGGGGAGCTGTTTTTT NA TRBJ2-2 TRBD2 TRBV19
CASSPHEGVVYGYTF TGCGCCAGCAGCCCCCACGAGGGGGTGGTCTATGGCTACACCTTC NA TRBJ1-2 NA TRBV5-1
CASSIASASYEQYF TGTGCCAGTAGTATAGCTTCGGCCTCCTACGAGCAGTACTTC NA TRBJ2-7 NA TRBV19
CASSHPTGGRVGNYGYTF TGCGCCAGCAGCCATCCCACGGGCGGCAGGGTTGGTAACTATGGCTACACCTTC NA TRBJ1-2 NA TRBV4-1
CASSDTWNVDPNYGYTF TGTGCCAGCAGTGACACATGGAACGTGGACCCGAACTATGGCTACACCTTC NA TRBJ1-2 NA TRBV6-4
CATSRDQGFYEQYF TGTGCCACCAGCAGAGATCAGGGTTTCTACGAGCAGTACTTC NA TRBJ2-7 NA TRBV15
CASSLPQGNYGYTF TGTGCCAGCAGCTTACCACAGGGGAACTATGGCTACACCTTC NA TRBJ1-2 TRBD1 TRBV5-6
CASSQGSGGPEAFF TGTGCCAGCAGCCAAGGTTCGGGGGGCCCTGAAGCTTTCTTT NA TRBJ1-1 NA TRBV7-9
CASSIQGARAFF TGTGCCAGCAGCATACAGGGGGCGAGAGCTTTCTTT NA TRBJ1-1 TRBD1 TRBV5-6
CASSQVWESGANVLTF TGTGCCAGCAGCCAAGTTTGGGAATCTGGGGCCAACGTCCTGACTTTC NA TRBJ2-6 NA TRBV3-1/TRBV3-2
CASSQGGRTNYGYTF TGTGCCAGCAGCCAGGGGGGACGGACAAACTATGGCTACACCTTC NA TRBJ1-2 TRBD1 TRBV6-5
CASSGSTDTQYF TGTGCCAGCAGCGGAAGCACAGATACGCAGTATTTT NA TRBJ2-3 NA TRBV9
CASSLVVGGDNTGELFF TGTGCCAGCAGCTTAGTAGTGGGCGGAGATAACACCGGGGAGCTGTTTTTT NA TRBJ2-2 NA TRBV7-9
CASSYRAGNYGYTF TGTGCCAGCAGTTACCGAGCCGGTAACTATGGCTACACCTTC NA TRBJ1-2 NA TRBV6-5
CASSLTSGLAYEQYF TGTGCCAGCTCGTTGACTAGCGGGTTGGCCTACGAGCAGTACTTC NA TRBJ2-7 TRBD2 TRBV18
CASSLGGAPGELFF TGTGCCAGCAGCTTAGGGGGGGCGCCCGGGGAGCTGTTTTTT once TRBJ2-2 NA TRBV13
CAWSVGTGGNQPQHF TGTGCCTGGAGTGTTGGGACAGGGGGTAATCAGCCCCAGCATTTT NA TRBJ1-5 TRBD1 TRBV30
CASSLGDRGHEQYF TGTGCCAGCAGCTTGGGGGACAGGGGCCACGAGCAGTACTTC NA TRBJ2-7 TRBD1 TRBV5-6
CASSQEGGLNTEAFF TGTGCCAGCAGCCAAGAAGGGGGCCTGAACACTGAAGCTTTCTTT NA TRBJ1-1 TRBD1 TRBV3-1/TRBV3-2
CASLPFPPYEQYF TGTGCCAGCTTACCCTTCCCACCTTACGAGCAGTACTTC NA TRBJ2-7 NA TRBV28
CASSISPNEKLFF TGTGCCAGCAGTATAAGCCCGAATGAAAAACTGTTTTTT NA TRBJ1-4 NA TRBV6-5
CASSPPGRALAYEQYF TGTGCCAGCTCACCACCGGGACGCGCTCTGGCTTACGAGCAGTACTTC NA TRBJ2-7 NA TRBV18
CASSKTGTGVTGNQPQHF TGTGCCAGCAGTAAGACCGGGACAGGGGTCACGGGCAATCAGCCCCAGCATTTT NA TRBJ1-5 TRBD1 TRBV2
CASSLGYGYTF TGTGCCAGCAGCCTCGGGTATGGCTACACCTTC once TRBJ1-2 NA TRBV12-3/TRBV12-4
CASSDGSSSYNEQFF TGTGCCAGCAGTGATGGGTCGAGCTCCTACAATGAGCAGTTCTTC NA TRBJ2-1 NA TRBV6-1
CASSIGSPYGYTF TGTGCCAGTAGTATTGGCAGCCCCTATGGCTACACCTTC once TRBJ1-2 NA TRBV19